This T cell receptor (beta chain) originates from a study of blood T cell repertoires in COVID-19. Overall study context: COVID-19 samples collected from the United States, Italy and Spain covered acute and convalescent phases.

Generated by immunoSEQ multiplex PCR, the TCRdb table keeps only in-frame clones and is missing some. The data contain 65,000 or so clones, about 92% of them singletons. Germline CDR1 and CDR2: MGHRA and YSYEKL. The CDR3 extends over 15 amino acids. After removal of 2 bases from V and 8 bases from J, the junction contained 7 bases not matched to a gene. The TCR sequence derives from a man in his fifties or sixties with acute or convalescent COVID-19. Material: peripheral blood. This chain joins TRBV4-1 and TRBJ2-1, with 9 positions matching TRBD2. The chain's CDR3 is CASSQFAGGLDEQFF. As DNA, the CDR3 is TGCGCCAGCAGCCAATTCGCGGGGGGGCTCGATGAGCAGTTCTTC.